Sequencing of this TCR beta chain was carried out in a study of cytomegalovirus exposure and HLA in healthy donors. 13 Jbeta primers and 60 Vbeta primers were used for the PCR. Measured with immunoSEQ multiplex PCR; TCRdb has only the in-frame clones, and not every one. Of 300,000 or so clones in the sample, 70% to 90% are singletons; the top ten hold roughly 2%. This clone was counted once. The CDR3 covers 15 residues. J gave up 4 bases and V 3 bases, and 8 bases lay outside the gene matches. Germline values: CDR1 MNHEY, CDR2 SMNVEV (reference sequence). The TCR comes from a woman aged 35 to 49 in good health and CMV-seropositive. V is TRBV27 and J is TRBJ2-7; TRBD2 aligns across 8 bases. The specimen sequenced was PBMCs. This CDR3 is CASSFTSGGIYEQYF. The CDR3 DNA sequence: TGTGCCAGCAGTTTTACTAGCGGCGGTATTTACGAGCAGTACTTC.